These 5 T cell receptor beta chains originate from one sample sequenced in a study of CD8+CD57+ T cells in acquired aplastic anemia. For CDR3 and TCR beta VDJ profiling, genomic DNA was the template used. TCRdb reprocessed the reads via MiXCR and lists one record per CDR3 protein. The data show under 200,000 distinct CDR3 sequences, with roughly 64% seen just once and roughly 50% held by the top ten. The specimen was sorted CD4+, CD8+, or CD8+CD57+ T cells (not recorded which) from PBMCs. Receptors were obtained from a human donor with severe aplastic anemia or a healthy control (not recorded which).

The V and J genes are TRBV5-4 and TRBJ1-4; 8 nucleotides match TRBD1. J gave up 10 bases and V 4 bases, and 9 bases lay outside the gene matches. Germline CDR1 and CDR2: SGHNT and YYREEE (reference sequence). CDR3 length: 14 residues. CDR3 in DNA: TGTGCCAGCAGCAGAAGGGACAGGTCGGTAAAACTGTTTTTT. As protein: CASSRRDRSVKLFF. Based on the CDR3 plus reference TRBV5-4 and TRBJ1-4, the full variable domain is ETGVTQSPTHLIKTRGQQVTLRCSSQSGHNTVSWYQQALGQGPQFIFQYYREEENGRGNFPPRFSGLQFPNYSSELNVNALELDDSALYLCASSRRDRSVKLFFGSGTQLSVL.

The chain combines TRBV6-5 with TRBJ2-2; either TRBD1 or TRBD2 may supply D (5 bases each). Trimming pared 6 bases from V and 0 bases from J, leaving 14 bases between. Germline V CDR1 and CDR2: MNHEY, SVGAGI. CDR3 length: 16 amino acids. DNA of the CDR3: TGTGCCAGCAGGGAGGCAGGGACGCCGAACACCGGGGAGCTGTTTTTT. It translates to CASREAGTPNTGELFF.

The table lists this clonotype with many counts. The genes are TRBV7-3 and TRBJ2-6, with D uncertain. CDR3 size: 16 residues. Trimming pared 2 bases from V and 0 bases from J, leaving 8 bases between. Germline V CDR1 and CDR2: SGHTA, FQGTGA. CDR3 loop: CASSLSAPSGANVLTF. As DNA, the CDR3 is TGTGCCAGCAGCTTATCGGCTCCCTCTGGGGCCAACGTCCTGACTTTC.

There are a few counts of this clonotype. This chain links TRBV10-3 with TRBJ1-3, with D perhaps matching TRBD1 (6 bases). The CDR3 has 16 residues. Germline loops: CDR1 ENHRY, CDR2 SYGVKD. The V end lost 7 bases, the J end lost 0 bases, and 16 bases lay between the germline ends. CDR3 sequence reads: CAITRGGQSSGNTIYF. The CDR3, as DNA: TGTGCCATCACGAGAGGAGGACAGAGCTCTGGAAACACCATATATTTT.

For this clonotype: Mismatch with germline at one junction end may stem from a read error. The rearrangement joins TRBV12-5 to TRBJ1-5; D ambiguous. The germline V gene has CDR1 LGHNT and CDR2 FRNRAP. There are 13 residues in the CDR3. This CDR3 is CASGFAKGQPQHF. The CDR3 coding sequence is TGTGCTAGCGGTTTTGCCAAGGGCCAGCCCCAGCATTTT. The entire variable domain, with the rest obtained from reference TRBV12-5 and TRBJ1-5, is as follows: DARVTQTPRHKVTEMGQEVTMRCQPILGHNTVFWYRQTMMQGLELLAYFRNRAPLDDSGMPKDRFSAEMPDATLATLKIQPSEPRDSAVYFCASGFAKGQPQHFGDGTRLSIL.